These 4 T cell receptor beta chains were sequenced from one sample in a study of OX40 agonist ivuxolimab in advanced cancers. Profiled with immunoSEQ multiplex PCR; TCRdb holds only in-frame clones, not every one. The sample consists of approximately 70,000 clones, more than 75% of them appearing once. The source material was CD4+ or CD8+ T cells sorted from blood, sampled in a trial of the OX40 agonist ivuxolimab. Receptors were obtained from an adult with an advanced solid tumor such as melanoma, head and neck, liver or kidney cancer.

The rearrangement links TRBV5-4 to TRBJ1-2; 9 bases line up with TRBD1. Germline lookup yields CDR1 SGHNT and CDR2 YYREEE (reference sequence). V lost 4 bases and J lost 2; bases outside the gene matches: 6. The CDR3 consists of 15 residues. The CDR3 DNA reads TGTGCCAGCAGCCTACGGGACAGGGTGAACTATGGCTACACCTTC. The encoded protein is CASSLRDRVNYGYTF.

The chain joins TRBV29-1 to TRBJ2-7; the match to TRBD1 covers 7 bases. The germline V gene encodes CDR1 SQVTM and CDR2 ANQGSEA. CDR3 size: 13 residues. V dropped 7 bases and J dropped 3; count of bases not matched to a gene: 9. The CDR3 loop is CSGGTGQFYEQYF. CDR3 nucleotide sequence: TGCAGCGGGGGAACGGGACAGTTCTACGAGCAGTACTTC.

The rearrangement links TRBV29-1 to TRBJ1-1, with D maybe TRBD1 (5 bases). CDR3 size: 14 residues. Trimming took off 0 bases at V and 5 bases at J, with 13 bases between the two ends. From germline, CDR1 is SQVTM and CDR2 ANQGSEA. The CDR3: CSVEEGEVRTEAFF. The CDR3 nucleotides read TGCAGCGTTGAAGAAGGGGAAGTGAGAACTGAAGCTTTCTTT.

The chain has TRBV7-3 and TRBJ1-1; the D is unclear. This CDR3 comprises 13 residues. From germline, CDR1 is SGHTA and CDR2 FQGTGA. Trimming pared 4 bases from V and 5 bases from J, leaving 11 bases between. DNA for the CDR3: TGTGCCAGCAGCTCCTCCGGGCGAACTGAAGCTTTCTTT. Translating it yields CASSSSGRTEAFF.